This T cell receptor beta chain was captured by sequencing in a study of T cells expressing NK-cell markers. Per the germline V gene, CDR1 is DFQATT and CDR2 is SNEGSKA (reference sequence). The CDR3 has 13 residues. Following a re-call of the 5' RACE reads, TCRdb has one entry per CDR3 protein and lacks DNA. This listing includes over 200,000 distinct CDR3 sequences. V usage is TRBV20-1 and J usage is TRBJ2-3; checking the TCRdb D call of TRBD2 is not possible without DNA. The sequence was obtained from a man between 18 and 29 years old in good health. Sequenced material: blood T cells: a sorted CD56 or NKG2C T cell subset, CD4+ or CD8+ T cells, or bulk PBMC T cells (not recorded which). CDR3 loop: CSASSGSTDTQYF.